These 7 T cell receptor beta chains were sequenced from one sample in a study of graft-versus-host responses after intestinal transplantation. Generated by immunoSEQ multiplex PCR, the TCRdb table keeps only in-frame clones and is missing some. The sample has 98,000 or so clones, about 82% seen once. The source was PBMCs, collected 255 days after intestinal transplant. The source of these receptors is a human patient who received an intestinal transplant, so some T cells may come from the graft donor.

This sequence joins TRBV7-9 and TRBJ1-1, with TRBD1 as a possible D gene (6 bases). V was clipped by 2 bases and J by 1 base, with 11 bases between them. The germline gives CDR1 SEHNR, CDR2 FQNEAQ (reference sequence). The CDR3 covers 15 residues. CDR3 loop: CASSLTRGANTEAFF. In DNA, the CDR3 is TGTGCCAGCAGCTTAACCAGGGGCGCGAACACTGAAGCTTTCTTT.

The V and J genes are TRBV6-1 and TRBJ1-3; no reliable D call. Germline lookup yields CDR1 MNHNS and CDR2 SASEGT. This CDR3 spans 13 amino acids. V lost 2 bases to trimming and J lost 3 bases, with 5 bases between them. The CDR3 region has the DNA TGTGCCAGCAGTGAATCTTATGGAAACACCATATATTTT. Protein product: CASSESYGNTIYF.

The CDR3 DNA reads as TGTGCCAGCAGCCGCAGCGGGAGCTCCTACAATGAGCAGTTCTTC. Protein: CASSRSGSSYNEQFF. This chain connects TRBV11-3 to TRBJ2-1, with 8 nucleotides matching TRBD2. This CDR3 contains 15 residues. The germline V gene has CDR1 SGHNT and CDR2 YENEEA. V trimming: 5 bases; J trimming: 0 bases; junction bases outside the gene matches: 3.

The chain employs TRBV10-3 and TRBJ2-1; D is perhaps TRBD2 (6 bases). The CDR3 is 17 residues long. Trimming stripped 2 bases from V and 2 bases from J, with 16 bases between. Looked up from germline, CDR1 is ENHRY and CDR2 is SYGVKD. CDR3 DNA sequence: TGTGCCATCAGTGAGGGGAGAGGGGAGGTCCCCTACAATGAGCAGTTCTTC. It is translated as CAISEGRGEVPYNEQFF.

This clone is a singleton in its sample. CDR3 DNA: TGTGCCAGCAGCTTAGGTAAGGCAGATAACACTGAAGCTTTCTTT. Translation: CASSLGKADNTEAFF. J is TRBJ1-1 and V is TRBV11-2, with unresolved D. Germline-derived CDR1 and CDR2 are SGHAT and FQNNGV. Trimming shortened V by 1 base and J by 2 bases, and 11 bases separated the two germline ends. This CDR3 region has 15 residues.

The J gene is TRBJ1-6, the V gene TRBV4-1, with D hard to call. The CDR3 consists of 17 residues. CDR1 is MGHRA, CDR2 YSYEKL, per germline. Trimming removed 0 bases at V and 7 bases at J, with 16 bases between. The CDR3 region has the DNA TGCGCCAGCAGCCAAGAATTCGAGGGTTTGAGGAATTCACCCCTCCACTTT. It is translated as CASSQEFEGLRNSPLHF.

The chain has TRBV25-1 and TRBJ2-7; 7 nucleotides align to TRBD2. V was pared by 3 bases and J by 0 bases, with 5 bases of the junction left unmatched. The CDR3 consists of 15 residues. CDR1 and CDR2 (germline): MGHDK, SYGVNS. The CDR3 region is CASSDGRGVSYEQYF. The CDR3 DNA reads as TGTGCCAGCAGTGACGGCCGGGGGGTCTCCTACGAGCAGTACTTC.